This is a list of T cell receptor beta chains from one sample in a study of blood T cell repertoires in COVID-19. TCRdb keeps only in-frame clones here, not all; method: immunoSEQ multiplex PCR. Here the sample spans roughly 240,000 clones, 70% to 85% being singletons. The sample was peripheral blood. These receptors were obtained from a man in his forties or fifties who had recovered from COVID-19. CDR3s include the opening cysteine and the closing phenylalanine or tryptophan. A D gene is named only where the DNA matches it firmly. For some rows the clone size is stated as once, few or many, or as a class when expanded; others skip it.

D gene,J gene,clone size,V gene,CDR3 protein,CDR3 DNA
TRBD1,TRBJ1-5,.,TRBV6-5,CASRGQVDSQPQHF,TGTGCCAGCAGGGGACAGGTTGACAGTCAGCCCCAGCATTTT
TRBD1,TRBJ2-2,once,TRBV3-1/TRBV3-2,CASSRDRVRLAGELFF,TGTGCCAGCAGCCGAGACAGGGTCCGGTTGGCCGGGGAGCTGTTTTTT
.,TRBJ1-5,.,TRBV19,CASSMGGGGQPQHF,TGTGCCAGTAGTATGGGAGGGGGAGGGCAGCCCCAGCATTTT
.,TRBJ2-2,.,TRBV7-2,CASSSELDTGELFF,TGTGCCAGCAGCTCCGAACTAGACACCGGGGAGCTGTTTTTT
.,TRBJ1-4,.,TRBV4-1,CASSQDRGLSTNEKLFF,TGCGCCAGCAGCCAAGATCGGGGTTTGAGCACTAATGAAAAACTGTTTTTT
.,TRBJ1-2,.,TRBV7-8,CASSLVTFNYGYTF,TGTGCCAGCAGCTTAGTTACATTTAACTATGGCTACACCTTC
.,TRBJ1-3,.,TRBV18,CASSLQGSGNTIYF,TGTGCCAGCTCACTACAGGGTTCTGGAAACACCATATATTTT
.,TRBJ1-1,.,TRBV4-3,CASSQEGGGYTEAFF,TGCGCCAGCAGCCAAGAGGGGGGGGGTTACACTGAAGCTTTCTTT
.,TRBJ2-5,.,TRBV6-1,CASSESGGRETQYF,TGTGCCAGCAGTGAATCGGGGGGCCGAGAGACCCAGTACTTC
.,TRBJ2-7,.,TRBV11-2,CASSSLKGDFSYEQYF,TGTGCCAGCAGCTCCCTGAAGGGGGATTTTTCCTACGAGCAGTACTTC
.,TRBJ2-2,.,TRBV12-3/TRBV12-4,CASSFSPPGELFF,TGTGCCAGCAGTTTCTCCCCCCCCGGGGAGCTGTTTTTT
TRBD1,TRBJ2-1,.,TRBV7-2,CASSSMTGGSYNEQFF,TGTGCCAGCAGCTCCATGACAGGGGGTTCCTACAATGAGCAGTTCTTC
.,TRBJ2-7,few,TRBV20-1,CSAYTSYEQYF,TGCAGTGCTTATACAAGCTACGAGCAGTACTTC
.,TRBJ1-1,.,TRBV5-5,CASSSSRALPEAFF,TGTGCCAGCAGCTCCTCGAGGGCATTACCTGAAGCTTTCTTT
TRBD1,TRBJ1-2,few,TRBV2,CASTLDRGLDGYTF,TGTGCCAGCACCCTAGACAGGGGGCTAGATGGCTACACCTTC
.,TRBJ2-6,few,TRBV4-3,CASSQEGLSGANVLTF,TGCGCCAGCAGCCAAGAGGGACTCTCTGGGGCCAACGTCCTGACTTTC
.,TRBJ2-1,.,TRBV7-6,CASSPTESSYNEQFF,TGTGCCAGCAGCCCGACAGAGAGCTCCTACAATGAGCAGTTCTTC
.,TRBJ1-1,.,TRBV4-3,CASSQDQGTEAFF,TGCGCCAGCAGCCAAGATCAGGGCACTGAAGCTTTCTTT
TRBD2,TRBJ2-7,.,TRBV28,CASSTAGGRYEQYF,TGTGCCAGCAGCACAGCGGGGGGGAGATACGAGCAGTACTTC
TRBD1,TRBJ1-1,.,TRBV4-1,CASSQDTTGGLNTEAFF,TGCGCCAGCAGCCAAGATACGACAGGGGGCTTAAACACTGAAGCTTTCTTT
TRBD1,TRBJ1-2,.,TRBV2,CASRTDRAGGYTF,TGTGCCAGCAGGACCGACAGGGCCGGTGGCTACACCTTC
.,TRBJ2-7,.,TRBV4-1,CASSQERQSSYEQYF,TGCGCCAGCAGCCAAGAGAGGCAAAGCTCCTACGAGCAGTACTTC
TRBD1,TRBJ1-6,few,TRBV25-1,CASSVTGLWALHF,TGTGCCAGCAGCGTGACAGGGTTGTGGGCCCTCCACTTT
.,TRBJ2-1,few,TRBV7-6,CASSSRSADTYNEQFF,TGTGCCAGCAGCTCCCGCTCTGCGGATACCTACAATGAGCAGTTCTTC
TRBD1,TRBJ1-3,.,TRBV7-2,CASSVGTVRNTIYF,TGTGCCAGCAGCGTGGGGACAGTTAGAAACACCATATATTTT
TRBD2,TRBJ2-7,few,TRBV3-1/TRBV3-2,CASSQDIASGRYEQYF,TGTGCCAGCAGCCAAGATATAGCTAGCGGGAGGTACGAGCAGTACTTC
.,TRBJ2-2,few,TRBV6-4,CASSDGTNTGELFF,TGTGCCAGCAGTGACGGCACGAACACCGGGGAGCTGTTTTTT
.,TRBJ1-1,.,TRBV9,CASSPVGGGNTEAFF,TGTGCCAGCAGCCCCGTGGGGGGGGGAAACACTGAAGCTTTCTTT
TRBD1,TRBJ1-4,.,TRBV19,CASSRQGAVEKLFF,TGTGCCAGTAGTAGGCAGGGGGCGGTTGAAAAACTGTTTTTT
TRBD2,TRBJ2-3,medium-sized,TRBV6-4,CASSAGTSDTDTQYF,TGTGCCAGCAGTGCCGGGACTAGCGACACAGATACGCAGTATTTT
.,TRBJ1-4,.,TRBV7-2,CASSLLGELFF,TGTGCCAGCAGCTTATTAGGGGAACTGTTTTTT
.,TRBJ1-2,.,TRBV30,CAWSRGEGHTF,TGTGCCTGGAGCCGGGGGGAGGGTCACACCTTC
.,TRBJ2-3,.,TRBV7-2,CASSYQKRVITTDTQYF,TGTGCCAGCAGCTACCAAAAGCGGGTCATTACCACAGATACGCAGTATTTT
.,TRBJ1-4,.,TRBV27,CASSLLSREKLFF,TGTGCCAGCAGTTTGCTATCTCGCGAAAAACTGTTTTTT
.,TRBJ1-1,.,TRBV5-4,CASSLGPRNTEAFF,TGTGCCAGCAGCTTGGGCCCCAGGAACACTGAAGCTTTCTTT
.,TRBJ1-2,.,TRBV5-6,CASSLGAHGYTF,TGTGCCAGCAGCTTGGGAGCCCATGGCTACACCTTC
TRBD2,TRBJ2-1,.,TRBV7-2,CASSRGSGRARYNEQFF,TGTGCCAGCAGCCGGGGAAGCGGGAGGGCCCGCTACAATGAGCAGTTCTTC
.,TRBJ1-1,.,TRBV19,CASSRLRNTEAFF,TGTGCCAGTAGTAGGCTCAGGAACACTGAAGCTTTCTTT
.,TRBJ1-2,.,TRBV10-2,CASSESLRSGVYGYTF,TGCGCCAGCAGTGAATCGCTTAGGTCGGGGGTCTATGGCTACACCTTC
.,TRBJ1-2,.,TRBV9,CASSGSPRGDNGYTF,TGTGCCAGCAGCGGATCCCCTAGGGGTGACAATGGCTACACCTTC
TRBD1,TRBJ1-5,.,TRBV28,CASRPTGVSNQPQHF,TGTGCCAGCAGGCCCACAGGGGTTAGCAATCAGCCCCAGCATTTT
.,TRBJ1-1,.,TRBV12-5,CASGSPLSGNTEAFF,TGTGCTAGTGGTTCCCCCCTCAGCGGGAACACTGAAGCTTTCTTT
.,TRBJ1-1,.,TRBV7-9,CASNSAGDLGTEAFF,TGTGCCAGCAACTCGGCGGGTGACTTGGGAACTGAAGCTTTCTTT
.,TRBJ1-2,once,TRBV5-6,CASSFRRYRSNYGYTF,TGTGCCAGCAGCTTTCGACGCTACAGGTCTAACTATGGCTACACCTTC
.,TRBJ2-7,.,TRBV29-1,CSVEEETGNEQYF,TGCAGCGTTGAAGAAGAGACAGGTAACGAGCAGTACTTC
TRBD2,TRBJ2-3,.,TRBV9,CASSVVPSGGAGPDTQYF,TGTGCCAGCAGCGTAGTTCCTAGCGGGGGGGCGGGCCCAGATACGCAGTATTTT
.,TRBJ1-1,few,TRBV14,CASSQEGRGTEAFF,TGTGCCAGCAGCCAAGAAGGCAGGGGTACTGAAGCTTTCTTT
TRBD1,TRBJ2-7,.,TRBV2,CASTLGPTGIYEQYF,TGTGCCAGCACCTTGGGACCGACAGGGATCTACGAGCAGTACTTC
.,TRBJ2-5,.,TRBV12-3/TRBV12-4,CASGTEGQETQYF,TGTGCCAGTGGAACCGAGGGTCAAGAGACCCAGTACTTC
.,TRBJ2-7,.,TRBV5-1,CASSRQGLLGSYEQYF,TGCGCCAGCAGCAGGCAGGGTTTATTGGGCTCCTACGAGCAGTACTTC